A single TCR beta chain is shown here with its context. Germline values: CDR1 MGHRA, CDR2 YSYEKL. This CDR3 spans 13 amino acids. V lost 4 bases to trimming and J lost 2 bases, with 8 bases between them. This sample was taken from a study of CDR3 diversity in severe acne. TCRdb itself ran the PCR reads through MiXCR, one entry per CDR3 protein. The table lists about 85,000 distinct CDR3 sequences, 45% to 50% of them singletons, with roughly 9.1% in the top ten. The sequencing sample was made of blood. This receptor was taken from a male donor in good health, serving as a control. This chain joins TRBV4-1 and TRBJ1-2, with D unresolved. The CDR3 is CASSPTVNYGYTF. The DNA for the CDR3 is TGCGCCAGCAGCCCGACGGTGAACTATGGCTACACCTTC.